Listed here are 10 T cell receptor beta chains from one sample, sequenced in a study of beta chain features in type 1 diabetes. Their target antigens are unknown. Reverse transcribing all isolated RNA meant expressed TCRB transcripts were sequenced. TCRdb's copy holds only in-frame clones and misses some; the assay was immunoSEQ multiplex PCR. The table includes fewer than 400,000 clones, 9.3% detected once. Study-level results: TCRB CDR3s from Type 1 diabetes patients were moderately but significantly shorter in all four CD4+ subsets.

The sequenced sample consisted of central memory CD4+ T cells from blood. The receptors were sampled from a man aged 30-40 years with type 1 diabetes.

This clone has more than one count but fewer than ten. V and J are TRBV9 and TRBJ1-1, with D possibly being TRBD1 (6 bases). Between the trimmed V and J ends, which lost 2 bases and 0 bases, there was a span of 11 bases. Per the germline V gene, CDR1 is SGDLS and CDR2 is YYNGEE. The CDR3 totals 15 residues. The CDR3 region has the DNA TGTGCCAGCAGCGTGTGGGACAAGATGAACACTGAAGCTTTCTTT. Its translation is CASSVWDKMNTEAFF.

V is TRBV28 and J is TRBJ2-5; D not certain. This CDR3 is 15 amino acids long. Germline lookup yields CDR1 MDHEN and CDR2 SYDVKM. The V end lost 6 bases, the J end lost 0 bases, and 14 bases lay between the germline ends. The CDR3 sequence is CASSPPTANQETQYF. The CDR3 nucleotides are TGTGCCAGCAGCCCCCCCACAGCGAACCAAGAGACCCAGTACTTC.

This clone was seen more than once but under ten times. The chain joins TRBV27 to TRBJ2-6; D gene unclear. Germline assignment: CDR1 MNHEY and CDR2 SMNVEV (reference sequence). This CDR3 spans 15 amino acids. The germline V and J ends were trimmed by 4 bases and 6 bases, with 13 bases remaining between them. CDR3 coding DNA: TGTGCCAGCAGTTCGGGCCGCATGGAGGCCAACGTCCTGACTTTC. Its translation is CASSSGRMEANVLTF.

The CDR3 region is CASNGDSNQPQHF. CDR3 nucleotide sequence: TGTGCCAGCAACGGGGATAGCAATCAGCCCCAGCATTTT. This sequence joins TRBV6-6 and TRBJ1-5; D gene uncertain. This CDR3 has 13 residues. Between the trimmed V and J ends, which lost 7 bases and 0 bases, there was a span of 7 bases. The V gene's germline CDR1 is MNHNY and CDR2 SVGAGI (reference sequence).

Only a few counts were recorded for this clone. CDR3 sequence reads: CSVALGVGYNYGYTF. CDR3 DNA: TGCAGCGTTGCCCTGGGGGTTGGTTACAACTATGGCTACACCTTC. The V and J genes are TRBV29-1 and TRBJ1-2; perhaps TRBD1 as D (5 bases). CDR1 and CDR2 from the germline V gene are SQVTM and ANQGSEA. There are 15 residues in the CDR3. V was cut by 4 bases and J by 2 bases, with 17 bases left in between.

The chain uses TRBV29-1 and TRBJ2-3, with a tentative D call TRBD1 (5 bases). CDR1 and CDR2 from the germline V gene are SQVTM and ANQGSEA. The V and J ends lost 7 bases and 2 bases respectively, with 10 bases between them. This CDR3 contains 12 residues. The CDR3 bases are TGCAGCGCCAACAGGAACACAGATACGCAGTATTTT. Amino acids: CSANRNTDTQYF.

This clone came up a few times. The gene calls are TRBV28 and TRBJ1-6, with D possibly being TRBD1 (6 bases). Trimming left V 8 bases short and J 6 bases short, with 8 bases between. CDR1 is MDHEN, CDR2 SYDVKM, per germline. This CDR3 comprises 12 residues. The CDR3 DNA sequence: TGTGCCAGCTGGGACACTAATTCACCCCTCCACTTT. Protein product: CASWDTNSPLHF.

This clone showed up just a few times. The chain couples TRBV10-3 to TRBJ1-5, with 7 bases fitting TRBD1. This CDR3 is 13 amino acids long. CDR1 is ENHRY and CDR2 is SYGVKD in the germline V gene. Germline trimming cut 9 bases from V and 5 bases from J; bases unmatched to any gene: 7. CDR3 bases: TGTGCCATGCAACAGGGGTTTGATCAGCCCCAGCATTTT. Translated, it gives CAMQQGFDQPQHF.

This sequence joins TRBV18 and TRBJ1-5; 8 bases line up with TRBD1. V lost 5 bases, J lost 7 bases, and 13 bases stayed unmatched. Germline V gene data show CDR1 as KGHSH and CDR2 as LQKENI. The CDR3 length is 16 residues. CDR3 protein: CASSTGGRLSGQPQHF. The CDR3 region has the DNA TGTGCCAGCTCAACAGGGGGGAGGCTATCAGGACAGCCCCAGCATTTT.

This clone was observed a few times. The rearrangement joins TRBV10-3 to TRBJ1-1; D remains ambiguous. The ends were cut back, 7 bases at V and 1 base at J, with 10 bases in the middle. CDR3 length: 13 residues. Germline V CDR1 and CDR2: ENHRY, SYGVKD. In DNA, the CDR3 is TGTGCCATCACTGGCAGATCGAACACTGAAGCTTTCTTT. Protein product: CAITGRSNTEAFF.